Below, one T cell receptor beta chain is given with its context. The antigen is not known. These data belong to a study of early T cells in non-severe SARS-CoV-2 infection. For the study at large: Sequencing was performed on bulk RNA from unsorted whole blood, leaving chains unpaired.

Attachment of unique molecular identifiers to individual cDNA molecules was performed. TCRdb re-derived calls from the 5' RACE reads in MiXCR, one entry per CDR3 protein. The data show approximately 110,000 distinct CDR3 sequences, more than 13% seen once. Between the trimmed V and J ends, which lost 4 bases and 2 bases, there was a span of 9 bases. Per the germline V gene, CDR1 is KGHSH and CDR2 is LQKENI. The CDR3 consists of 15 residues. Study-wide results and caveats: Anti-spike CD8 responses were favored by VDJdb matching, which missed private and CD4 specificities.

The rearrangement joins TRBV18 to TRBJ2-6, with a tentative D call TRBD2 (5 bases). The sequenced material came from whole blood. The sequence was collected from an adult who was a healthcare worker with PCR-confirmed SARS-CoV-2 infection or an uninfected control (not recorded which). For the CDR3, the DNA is TGTGCCAGCTCACTCACGAGGGCTGGGGCCAACGTCCTGACTTTC. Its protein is CASSLTRAGANVLTF.